This entry is about one TCR beta chain. No antigen is known for it. The source of the sample is a study of shared clonotypes between healthy human individuals. In the study overall: The study used three CD4 naive, three CD4 memory, two CD8 naive and one CD8 memory plate per donor. Study-level points and caveats: For naive CD4 cells, around 5% of clonotypes were shared across a few donors.

As defined, naive CD8 cells were CD45RO-negative and positively selected for CCR7, with terminally differentiated effector memory CD45RA+ cells excluded. Per germline, CDR1 SEHNR and CDR2 FQNEAQ (reference sequence). V lost 3 bases, J lost 4 bases, and 19 bases lay in between. The CDR3 sequence is 16 residues long. Data came from immunoSEQ multiplex PCR; TCRdb stores just in-frame clones and leaves some out. The sample consists of over 2 million clones, about 94% of them appearing once. Material for sequencing was naive CD8+ T cells sorted from blood. The chain uses TRBV7-9 and TRBJ2-7; D unclear. This receptor was obtained from a man aged 18 to 29 in good health. CDR3 residues: CASSFSLSPTLYEQYF. CDR3 bases: TGTGCCAGCAGCTTCTCCCTGTCACCCACCTTATACGAGCAGTACTTC.